This TCR beta chain is from a study of blood T cell repertoires in COVID-19. Study in general: PBMCs, B-cell-depleted T cells, or T cells provided the cDNA or gDNA that made up the material.

J lost 5 bases, V lost 6 bases, and 9 bases had no gene match. Germline CDR1 LNHDA, CDR2 SQIVND (reference sequence). There are 16 residues in the CDR3. In the authors' workflow: Quantification of nucleated cells was approximated via reference gene primer amplification. Only in-frame clones appear in the TCRdb table, and some are missing; sequencing was by immunoSEQ multiplex PCR. The V and J calls and clone size were taken over from that table, and D and trimming were inferred from the DNA. The table has 160,000 or so clones, around 81% seen once. This chain uses TRBV19 with TRBJ2-2, with 10 positions matching TRBD2. The receptor's source is a man in his 70s who had recovered from COVID-19. Sequencing was done on a sample of peripheral blood. In DNA, the CDR3 is TGTGCCAGTAGAAATAGCGGGAGGATAAGTACCGGGGAGCTGTTTTTT. The encoded protein is CASRNSGRISTGELFF.